The clone carrying this T cell receptor (beta chain) was observed at least ten times. The antigen is undetermined. The individuals who served as donors were healthy Caucasians living in Russia, aged roughly 6 to 100. Total RNA extracted from each sample amounted to at least 5 micrograms. The data are from a study of blood T cells in healthy people across ages. General observations from the study: Higher diversity and more naive CD4+ cells were features of long-lived donors, compared to aged donors.

Together with a sample-barcoded 5' primer, a J-beta primer mix was included in a second PCR lasting about 6 to 11 cycles. TCRdb called the 5' RACE reads again in MiXCR, with one record for every CDR3 protein. This table has about 1.8 million distinct CDR3 sequences, roughly 50% appearing once. The CDR3 length is 14 residues. CDR1 is SEHNR and CDR2 is FQNEAQ in the germline V gene (reference sequence). Trimming took 3 bases from V and 2 from J; bases not matched to a gene: 3. This sequence originates from a woman in her 40s in good health. The sample comprised blood. The rearrangement links TRBV7-9 to TRBJ2-5; TRBD1 agrees at 7 bases. The CDR3 bases are TGTGCCAGCAGCTTCCAGGGGGATCAAGAGACCCAGTACTTC. Residues: CASSFQGDQETQYF.